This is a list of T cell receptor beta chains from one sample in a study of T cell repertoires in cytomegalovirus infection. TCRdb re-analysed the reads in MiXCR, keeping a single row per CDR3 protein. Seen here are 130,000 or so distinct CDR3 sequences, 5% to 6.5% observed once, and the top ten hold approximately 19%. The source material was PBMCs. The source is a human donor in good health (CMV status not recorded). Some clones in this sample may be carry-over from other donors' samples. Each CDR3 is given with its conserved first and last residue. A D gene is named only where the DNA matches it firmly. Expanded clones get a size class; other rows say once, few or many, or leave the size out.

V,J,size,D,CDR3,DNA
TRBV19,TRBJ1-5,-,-,CASSPREGLSNQPQHF,TGTGCCAGTAGTCCTAGAGAGGGATTGAGCAATCAGCCCCAGCATTTT
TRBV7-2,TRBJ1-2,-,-,CASSLEGRPYGYTF,TGTGCCAGCAGCTTAGAAGGGCGGCCCTATGGCTACACCTTC
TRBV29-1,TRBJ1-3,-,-,CSVGGAGNTIYF,TGCAGCGTTGGGGGTGCTGGAAACACCATATATTTT
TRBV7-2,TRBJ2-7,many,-,CASSLGWKASYEQYF,TGTGCCAGCAGCTTAGGTTGGAAGGCGTCCTACGAGCAGTACTTC
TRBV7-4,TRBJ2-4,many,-,CASSLENIAKNIQYF,TGTGCCAGCAGCTTAGAGAACATAGCCAAAAACATTCAGTACTTC
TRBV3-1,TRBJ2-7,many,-,CASSQQTGYEQYF,TGTGCCAGCAGCCAACAAACCGGCTACGAGCAGTACTTC
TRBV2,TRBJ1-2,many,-,CASSNGRVPGGGYTF,TGTGCCAGCAGTAACGGACGGGTTCCAGGTGGTGGCTACACCTTC
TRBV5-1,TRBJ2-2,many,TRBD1,CASSAGQGTGELFF,TGCGCCAGCAGCGCAGGACAGGGGACCGGGGAGCTGTTTTTT
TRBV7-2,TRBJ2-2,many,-,CASSLKVNTGELFF,TGTGCCAGCAGCCTGAAGGTGAACACCGGGGAGCTGTTTTTT
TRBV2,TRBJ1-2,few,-,CANRDPYGYTF,TGTGCCAACAGGGATCCCTATGGCTACACCTTC
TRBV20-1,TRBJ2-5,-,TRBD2,CSARIRGGRETQYF,TGCAGTGCTAGGATTCGGGGGGGCCGGGAGACCCAGTACTTC
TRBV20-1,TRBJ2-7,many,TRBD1,CSAGTGGYDYYEQYF,TGCAGTGCCGGGACAGGGGGTTACGATTACTACGAGCAGTACTTC
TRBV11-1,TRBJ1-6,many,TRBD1,CASRTGTGDSPLHF,TGTGCCAGCAGGACCGGGACAGGGGATTCACCCCTCCACTTT
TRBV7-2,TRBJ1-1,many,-,CASSLGLYRVTEAFF,TGTGCCAGCAGCTTAGGCCTATACAGGGTTACTGAAGCTTTCTTT
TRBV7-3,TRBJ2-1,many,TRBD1,CASTIAPGTGNEQFF,TGTGCCAGCACCATAGCGCCCGGGACAGGGAATGAGCAGTTCTTC
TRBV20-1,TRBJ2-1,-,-,CSARGVAEQFF,TGCAGTGCTAGAGGGGTTGCTGAGCAGTTCTTC
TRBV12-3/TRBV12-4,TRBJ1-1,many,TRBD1,CASSDRGRGNTEAFF,TGTGCCAGCAGTGACAGGGGAAGGGGGAACACTGAAGCTTTCTTT
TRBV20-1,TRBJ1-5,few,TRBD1,CSARVRTGPNQPQHF,TGCAGTGCTAGAGTTAGGACAGGACCCAATCAGCCCCAGCATTTT
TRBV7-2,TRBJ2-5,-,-,CASTPAPQETQYF,TGTGCCAGCACCCCCGCCCCCCAAGAGACCCAGTACTTC
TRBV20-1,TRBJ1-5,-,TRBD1,CSASLGQGGYGNQPQHF,TGCAGTGCTAGCCTCGGACAGGGGGGTTACGGCAATCAGCCCCAGCATTTT
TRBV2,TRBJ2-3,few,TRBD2,CATDPGLGSTDTQYF,TGTGCCACCGATCCGGGACTAGGCTCTACAGATACGCAGTATTTT
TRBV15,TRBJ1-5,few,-,CATSRYGPQPQHF,TGTGCCACCAGCAGATACGGGCCCCAGCCCCAGCATTTT
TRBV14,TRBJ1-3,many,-,CASSNKRGNTIYF,TGTGCCAGCAGCAACAAGCGTGGAAACACCATATATTTT
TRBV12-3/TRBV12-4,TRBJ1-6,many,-,CASSLGPWPLHF,TGTGCCAGCAGTTTAGGGCCTTGGCCCCTCCACTTT
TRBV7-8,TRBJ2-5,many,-,CASSLGVGPGETQYF,TGTGCCAGCAGCTTAGGGGTGGGACCCGGCGAGACCCAGTACTTC
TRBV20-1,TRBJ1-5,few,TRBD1,CSATRTDSGGPNQPQHF,TGCAGTGCTACCCGAACTGATTCAGGGGGACCGAATCAGCCCCAGCATTTT
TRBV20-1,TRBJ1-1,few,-,CSAAGPLDTEAFF,TGCAGTGCCGCAGGGCCACTGGACACTGAAGCTTTCTTT
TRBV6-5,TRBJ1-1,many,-,CASSLTVFATEAFF,TGTGCCAGCAGCTTGACAGTTTTCGCCACTGAAGCTTTCTTT
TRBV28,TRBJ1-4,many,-,CASQGQDEKLFF,TGTGCCAGCCAGGGGCAGGATGAAAAACTGTTTTTT